This TCR beta chain emerged from a study of cytotoxic CD8 clonotypes in ibrutinib-treated CLL. Study-wide findings and caveats: Pretreatment clonality was elevated relative to age-matched healthy donors and paralleled circulating CD8+ T-cell counts. Before falling back toward baseline at progression, clonality had risen at the time of ibrutinib response.

To note about this clone: Its specificity is unknown.

This CDR3 region has 17 residues. The J segment lost 1 base and the V segment lost 4 bases, leaving 7 bases of the junction unmatched. Germline CDR1 SGDLS, CDR2 YYNGEE. Clones were sequenced by immunoSEQ multiplex PCR, and TCRdb holds only the in-frame ones, with some missing. Altogether about 86,000 clones are present, 70% to 90% being singletons, with the ten largest covering 5.4%. This chain uses TRBV9 with TRBJ1-3, with 11 bases that match TRBD1. This receptor was identified in a human donor with chronic lymphocytic leukemia. Specimen: PBMCs, collected before ibrutinib treatment. Here the CDR3 DNA reads TGTGCCAGCAGCCCCGGGACAGGGGGTGATTCTGGAAACACCATATATTTT. Protein product: CASSPGTGGDSGNTIYF.